This T cell receptor (beta chain) comes out of a study of CD8 T cells in Susac syndrome. Study background: Blood was drawn from Susac syndrome patients while they were therapy-naive, on corticosteroids, or on intravenous immunoglobulin alone.

FACS was used to enrich TEMRA cells, whereas the CD8+ and CD4+ T cells were obtained by negative isolation. After extraction with the RNeasy kit, roughly 0.5 to 1 ug of the RNA was reverse transcribed using random hexamers. immunoSEQ multiplex PCR amplified TCR beta CDR3 across 54 Vbeta, 13 Jbeta. TCRdb used MiXCR to reprocess the immunoSEQ multiplex PCR reads, holding one entry per CDR3 protein. Of some 100,000 distinct CDR3 sequences detected, nearly 97% appear once; the ten largest clones hold approximately 0.3%. With 0 bases removed from V and 7 bases from J, the gap between germline ends came to 15 bases. The germline V gene encodes CDR1 LGHDT and CDR2 YNNKEL (reference sequence). This CDR3 is built from 16 residues.

The chain recombines TRBV3-1 with TRBJ2-2; either TRBD1 or TRBD2 may supply D (6 bases each). The TCR sequence derives from a human donor with Susac syndrome. The specimen was CD8+ T cells from PBMCs. The CDR3 here is CASSQDLRGPVGELFF. Written as DNA, the CDR3 is TGTGCCAGCAGCCAAGATCTTCGGGGGCCGGTCGGGGAGCTGTTTTTT.